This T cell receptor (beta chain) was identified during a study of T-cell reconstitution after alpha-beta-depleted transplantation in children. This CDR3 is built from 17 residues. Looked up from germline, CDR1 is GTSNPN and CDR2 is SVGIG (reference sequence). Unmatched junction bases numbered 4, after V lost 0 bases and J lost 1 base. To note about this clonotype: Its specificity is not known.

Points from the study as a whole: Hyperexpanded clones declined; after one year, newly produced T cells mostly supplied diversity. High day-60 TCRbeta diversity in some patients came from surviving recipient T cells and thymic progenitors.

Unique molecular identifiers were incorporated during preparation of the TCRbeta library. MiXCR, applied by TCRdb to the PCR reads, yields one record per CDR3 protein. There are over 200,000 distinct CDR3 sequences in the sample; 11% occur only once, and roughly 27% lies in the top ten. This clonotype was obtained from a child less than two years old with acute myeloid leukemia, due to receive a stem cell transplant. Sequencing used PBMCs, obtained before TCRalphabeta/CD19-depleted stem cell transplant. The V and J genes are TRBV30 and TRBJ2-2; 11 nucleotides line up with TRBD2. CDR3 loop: CAWSVASGGQNTGELFF. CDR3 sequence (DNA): TGTGCCTGGAGTGTAGCTAGCGGGGGGCAGAACACCGGGGAGCTGTTTTTT. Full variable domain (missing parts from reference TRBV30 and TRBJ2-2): SQTIHQWPATLVQPVGSPLSLECTVEGTSNPNLYWYRQAAGRGLQLLFYSVGIGQISSEVPQNLSASRPQDRQFILSSKKLLLSDSGFYLCAWSVASGGQNTGELFFGEGSRLTVL.